This record covers a single T cell receptor beta chain. Antigen specificity is unknown. The CDR3 spans 15 residues. The trim removed 1 base at V and 1 base at J, leaving 3 bases unmatched. Looked up from germline, CDR1 is LGHDT and CDR2 is YNNKEL (reference sequence). TCRdb's table, derived via immunoSEQ multiplex PCR, lists solely in-frame clones and lacks some. The data show about 27,000 clones, with 83% seen just once and over 1.1% held by the top ten. The data were obtained in a study of vaccination effects on CD4 cells after COVID-19. Sequencing followed a ViraFEST assay step that expanded antigen-specific CD4+ T cells with viral peptide pools. Following an approximately ten-day culture, CD4+ T cells were purified. Every participant took two doses of the BNT162b2 or mRNA-1273 vaccine.

This sequence joins TRBV3-1 (or the pseudogene TRBV3-2) and TRBJ1-1; 7 bases align to TRBD1. The receptor was derived from a human donor who received a COVID-19 vaccine. Some clones in this sample may be carry-over from other donors' samples. This sample comprised CD4+ T cells from PBMCs cultured with HCoV-NL63 spike peptides, obtained after COVID-19 vaccination. The CDR3 nucleotides read TGTGCCAGCAGCCAAGGTTGGACAGGGAACACTGAAGCTTTCTTT. It encodes CASSQGWTGNTEAFF.